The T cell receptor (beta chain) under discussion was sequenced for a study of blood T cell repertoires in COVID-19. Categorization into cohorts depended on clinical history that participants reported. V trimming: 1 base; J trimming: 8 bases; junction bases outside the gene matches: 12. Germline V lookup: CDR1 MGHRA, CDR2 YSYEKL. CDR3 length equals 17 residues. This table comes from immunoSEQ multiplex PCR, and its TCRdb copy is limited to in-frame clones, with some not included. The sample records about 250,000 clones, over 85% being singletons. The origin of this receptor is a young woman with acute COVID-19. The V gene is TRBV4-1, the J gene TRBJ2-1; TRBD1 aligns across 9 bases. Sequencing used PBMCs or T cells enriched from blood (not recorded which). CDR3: CASSQAPPGQGIYEQFF. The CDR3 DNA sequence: TGCGCCAGCAGCCAAGCCCCTCCGGGACAGGGAATTTATGAGCAGTTCTTC.